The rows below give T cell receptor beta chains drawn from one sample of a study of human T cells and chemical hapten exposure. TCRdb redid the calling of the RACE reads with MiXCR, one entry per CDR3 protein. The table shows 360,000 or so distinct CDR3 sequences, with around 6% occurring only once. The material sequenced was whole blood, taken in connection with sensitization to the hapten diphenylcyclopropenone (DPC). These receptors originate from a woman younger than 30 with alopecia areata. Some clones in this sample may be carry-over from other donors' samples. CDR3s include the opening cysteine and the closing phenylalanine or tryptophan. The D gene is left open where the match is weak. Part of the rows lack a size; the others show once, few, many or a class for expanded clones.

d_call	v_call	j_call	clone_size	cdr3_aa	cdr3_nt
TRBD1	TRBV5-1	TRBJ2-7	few	CASSFGTGGEQYF	TGCGCCAGCAGCTTCGGGACAGGGGGAGAGCAGTACTTC
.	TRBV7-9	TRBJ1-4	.	CASSLGRWKDEKLFF	TGTGCCAGCAGCTTGGGAAGGTGGAAGGATGAAAAACTGTTTTTT
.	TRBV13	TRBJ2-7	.	CASSQGLNYEQYF	TGTGCCAGCAGCCAGGGACTGAACTACGAGCAGTACTTC
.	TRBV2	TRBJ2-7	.	CASSVKSGPYEQYF	TGTGCCAGCAGTGTGAAGAGCGGCCCCTACGAGCAGTACTTC
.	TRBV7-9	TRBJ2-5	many	CASSSNGLAAQETQYF	TGTGCCAGCAGCTCCAACGGGTTAGCGGCTCAAGAGACCCAGTACTTC
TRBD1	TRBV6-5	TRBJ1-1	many	CASSYHRGRVMNTEAFF	TGTGCCAGCAGTTACCACAGGGGGCGGGTGATGAACACTGAAGCTTTCTTT
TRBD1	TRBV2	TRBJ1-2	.	CASNLQGIDGYTF	TGTGCCAGCAACCTACAGGGGATAGATGGCTACACCTTC
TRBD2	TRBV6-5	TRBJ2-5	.	CASGLAGASETQYF	TGTGCCAGCGGATTAGCGGGGGCATCTGAGACCCAGTACTTC
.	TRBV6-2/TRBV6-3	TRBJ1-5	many	CASRDHREMPQHF	TGTGCCAGCAGAGATCACAGGGAGATGCCCCAGCATTTT
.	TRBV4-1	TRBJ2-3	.	CASRKNGFTTDTQYF	TGCGCCAGCAGGAAGAATGGATTCACCACAGATACGCAGTATTTT
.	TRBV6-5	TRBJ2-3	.	CASTPGGTDTQYF	TGTGCCAGCACCCCAGGTGGCACAGATACGCAGTATTTT
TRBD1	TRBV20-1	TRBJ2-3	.	CSAVRDRGYTDTQYF	TGCAGTGCTGTCCGGGACAGGGGTTACACAGATACGCAGTATTTT
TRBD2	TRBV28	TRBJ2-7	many	CASSLLAGGRQYF	TGTGCCAGCAGTTTACTAGCGGGCGGGAGGCAGTACTTC
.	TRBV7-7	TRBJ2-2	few	CASSSHVDRSGELFF	TGTGCTAGCAGCTCTCACGTGGACAGATCCGGGGAGCTGTTTTTT
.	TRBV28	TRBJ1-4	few	CASSLSEKLFF	TGTGCCAGCAGTTTGTCTGAAAAACTGTTTTTT
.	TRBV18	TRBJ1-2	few	CASSPGRDSGYTF	TGTGCCAGCTCACCAGGGAGGGACTCCGGCTACACCTTC
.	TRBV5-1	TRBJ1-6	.	CASSLLGTINSPLHF	TGCGCCAGCAGCTTGTTAGGGACAATAAATTCACCCCTCCACTTT
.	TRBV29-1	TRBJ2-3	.	CSVQAGTDTQYF	TGCAGCGTACAGGCGGGCACAGATACGCAGTATTTT
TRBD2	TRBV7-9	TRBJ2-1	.	CASSPGPFLAGGRSEQFF	TGTGCCAGCAGCCCAGGCCCCTTCCTAGCGGGGGGGCGCAGTGAGCAGTTCTTC
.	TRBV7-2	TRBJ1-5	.	CASSPQGTDTQHF	TGTGCCAGCAGCCCACAGGGTACAGATACGCAGCATTTT
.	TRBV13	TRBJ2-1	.	CASSSRDSYRGREQFF	TGTGCCAGCAGCTCCCGGGACTCCTATCGGGGGCGAGAGCAGTTCTTC
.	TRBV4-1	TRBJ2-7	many	CASSPEDFSSYEQYF	TGCGCCAGCAGCCCCGAGGACTTCAGCTCCTACGAGCAGTACTTC
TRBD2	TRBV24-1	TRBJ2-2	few	CATSDLAGGYTGELFF	TGTGCCACCAGTGATTTAGCGGGGGGATACACCGGGGAGCTGTTTTTT
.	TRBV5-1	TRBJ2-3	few	CASSYLTFREGVETDTQYF	TGCGCCAGCAGCTACCTAACCTTCCGAGAGGGGGTAGAGACAGATACGCAGTATTTT
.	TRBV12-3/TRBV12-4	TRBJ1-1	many	CASSNRLGGAEAFF	TGTGCCAGCAGTAACCGACTGGGGGGAGCTGAAGCTTTCTTT
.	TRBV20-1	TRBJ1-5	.	CSAGTTASNQPQHF	TGCAGTGCAGGGACGACAGCTAGCAATCAGCCCCAGCATTTT
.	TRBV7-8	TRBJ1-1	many	CASSLVSGETEAFF	TGTGCCAGCAGCTTAGTATCGGGGGAAACTGAAGCTTTCTTT
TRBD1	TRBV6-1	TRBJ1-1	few	CASSEAPTGGENTEAFF	TGTGCCAGCAGTGAGGCCCCGACAGGGGGCGAGAACACTGAAGCTTTCTTT
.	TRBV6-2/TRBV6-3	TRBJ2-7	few	CASRTTMIYEQYF	TGTGCCAGCAGAACGACAATGATCTACGAGCAGTACTTC
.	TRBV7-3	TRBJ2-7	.	CASSQKGRNYYEQYF	TGTGCCAGCAGCCAAAAGGGACGGAACTACTACGAGCAGTACTTC
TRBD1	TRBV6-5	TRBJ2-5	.	CASSYSGTGPQETQYF	TGTGCCAGCAGTTACTCGGGGACAGGCCCCCAAGAGACCCAGTACTTC
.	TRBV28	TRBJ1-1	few	CASSSPGKGNTEAFF	TGTGCCAGCAGTTCCCCGGGAAAGGGGAACACTGAAGCTTTCTTT
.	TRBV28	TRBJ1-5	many	CASSSPTGRNQPQHF	TGTGCCAGCAGTTCTCCGACGGGGCGCAATCAGCCCCAGCATTTT
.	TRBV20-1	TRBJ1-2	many	CSAIAGTQRGGYTF	TGCAGTGCCATCGCCGGGACCCAAAGAGGTGGCTACACCTTC
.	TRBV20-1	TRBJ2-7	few	CSARDKWEQYF	TGCAGTGCTAGAGATAAATGGGAGCAGTACTTC
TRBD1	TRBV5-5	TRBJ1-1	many	CASSLQGSTEAFF	TGTGCCAGCAGCTTACAGGGGAGCACTGAAGCTTTCTTT
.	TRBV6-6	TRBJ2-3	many	CASSYGGGTDTQYF	TGTGCCAGCAGTTACGGCGGGGGCACAGATACGCAGTATTTT
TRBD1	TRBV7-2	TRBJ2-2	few	CASSRGQGAGELFF	TGTGCCAGCAGCCGCGGACAGGGCGCCGGGGAGCTGTTTTTT
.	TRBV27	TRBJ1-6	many	CASSRVTVSMRSPLHF	TGTGCCAGCAGTCGTGTAACAGTATCCATGCGTTCACCCCTCCACTTT
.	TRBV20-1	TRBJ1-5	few	CSASPWGSNQPQHF	TGCAGTGCCAGCCCCTGGGGTAGCAATCAGCCCCAGCATTTT
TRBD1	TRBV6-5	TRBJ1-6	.	CASSYSDRAAISPLHF	TGTGCCAGCAGTTACTCGGACAGGGCGGCAATTTCACCCCTCCACTTT
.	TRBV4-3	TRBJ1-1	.	CASSQDRTKNTEAFF	TGCGCCAGCAGCCAAGATCGGACAAAGAACACTGAAGCTTTCTTT
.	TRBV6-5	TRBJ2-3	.	CASSSTSWGTDTQYF	TGTGCCAGCAGTTCGACTTCATGGGGCACAGATACGCAGTATTTT